The T cell receptor beta chain described here comes from a study of CD8+CD57+ T cells in acquired aplastic anemia. This clonotype was seen ten or more times. Genomic DNA served as template for TCR beta VDJ and CDR3 profiling. One entry per CDR3 protein, called by TCRdb with MiXCR from the reads. The repertoire holds around 150,000 distinct CDR3 sequences, with less than 45% as singletons. The origin of this receptor is a human donor in good health, serving as a control. The specimen was sorted CD4+, CD8+, or CD8+CD57+ T cells (not recorded which) from PBMCs.

DNA for the CDR3: TGTGCCAGCAGCCACCGGACAGGGGGTTTTTACGAGCAGTACTTC. Translated, it gives CASSHRTGGFYEQYF. The genes are TRBV14 and TRBJ2-7, with TRBD1 identical over 10 bases. V gave up 3 bases and J gave up 4 bases; unmatched junction bases: 6. Germline V gene lookup returns CDR1 SGHDN and CDR2 FVKESK. The length of the CDR3 is 15 residues.